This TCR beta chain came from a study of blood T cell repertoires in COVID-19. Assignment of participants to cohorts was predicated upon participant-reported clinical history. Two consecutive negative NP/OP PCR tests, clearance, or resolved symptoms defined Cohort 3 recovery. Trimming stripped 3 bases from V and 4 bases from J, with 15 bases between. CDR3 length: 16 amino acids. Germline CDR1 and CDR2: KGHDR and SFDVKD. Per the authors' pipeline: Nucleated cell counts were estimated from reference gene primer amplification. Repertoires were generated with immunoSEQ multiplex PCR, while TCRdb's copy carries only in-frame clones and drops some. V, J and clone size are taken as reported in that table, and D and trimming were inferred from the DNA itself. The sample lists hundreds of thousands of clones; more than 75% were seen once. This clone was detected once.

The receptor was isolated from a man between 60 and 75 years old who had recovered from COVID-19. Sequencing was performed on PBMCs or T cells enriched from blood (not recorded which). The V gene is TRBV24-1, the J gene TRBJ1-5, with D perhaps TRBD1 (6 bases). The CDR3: CATSDSTGQTNQPQHF. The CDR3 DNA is TGTGCCACCAGTGATAGCACAGGACAGACAAATCAGCCCCAGCATTTT.